The clone carrying this T cell receptor (beta chain) was seen a single time. Its antigen remains unidentified. These data are taken from a study of shared clonotypes between healthy human individuals. For the study at large: Each donor's CD8 memory used one plate, CD8 naive two, each CD4 subset three. Overall study findings and caveats: Naive subsets tended to show greater estimated richness than memory subsets.

The donor cohort consisted entirely of Caucasian adults residing in Nashville, Tennessee. Naive CD45RA+ and memory CD45RA-negative subsets were split from CD4+ cells. Germline assignment: CDR1 LNHDA and CDR2 SQIVND (reference sequence). The CDR3 has 16 amino acids. The V segment lost 6 bases and the J segment 1 base; nucleotides outside the gene matches: 9. Repertoires were generated with immunoSEQ multiplex PCR, while TCRdb's copy carries only in-frame clones and drops some. The sample holds more than 2,000,000 clones, roughly 92% seen once. V gene TRBV19 combines with J gene TRBJ1-5; 7 nucleotides agree with TRBD1. Sequencing was carried out using naive CD4+ T cells sorted from blood. Sample subset: CD45RA+ positively selected. The source of this sequence is a man aged 18 to 30 in good health. The CDR3 DNA is TGTGCCAGTAGCCGCCAGGGGGGGAAAAGCAATCAGCCCCAGCATTTT. It codes for CASSRQGGKSNQPQHF. Supplemented by reference TRBV19 and TRBJ1-5, the full variable domain reads DGGITQSPKYLFRKEGQNVTLSCEQNLNHDAMYWYRQDPGQGLRLIYYSQIVNDFQKGDIAEGYSVSREKKESFPLTVTSAQKNPTAFYLCASSRQGGKSNQPQHFGDGTRLSIL.